This T cell receptor beta chain was sequenced for a study of cytomegalovirus exposure and HLA in healthy donors. In the PCR, 60 Vbeta and 13 Jbeta primers were used. Method: immunoSEQ multiplex PCR; TCRdb's copy keeps in-frame clones and lacks some. The data hold 200,000 to 250,000 clones, with 75% to 90% observed a single time. Whole-study findings and limits: HLA restriction was apparent for most CMV-associated TCR beta chains in a later analysis.

In this sample, this clone turned up once. Its antigen is not identified. V lost 6 bases, J lost 0 bases, and 5 bases stayed unmatched. The V gene's germline CDR1 is SGHAT and CDR2 FQDESV (reference sequence). CDR3 size: 15 residues. The chain is built from TRBV11-1 and TRBJ2-1; 7 bases align to TRBD2. The clonotype was recovered from a boy aged 2 to 10 in good health and CMV-seronegative. Sequenced sample: PBMCs. Here the CDR3 DNA reads TGTGCCAGCAGTCTAGCGGAAAGCTCCTACAATGAGCAGTTCTTC. Protein: CASSLAESSYNEQFF.